A selection of T cell receptor beta chains follows, all from one sample in a study of response to subunit inactivated influenza vaccine. From the RT-PCR reads, TCRdb called clonotypes with MiXCR, one entry per CDR3 protein. The sample lists hundreds of thousands of distinct CDR3 sequences, about 14% occurring once. The sample in question was PBMCs from blood, obtained less than 15 days before vaccination. Receptors were obtained from a man in his fifties who received an inactivated influenza vaccine. CDR3s include the opening cysteine and the closing phenylalanine or tryptophan. Fields, in order: D gene, V gene, clone size, J gene, CDR3 protein, CDR3 DNA. A D gene is named only where the DNA matches it firmly. The size of a clone is reported for some rows only, either as once, few or many, or as a class for expanded clones.

>TRBD2|TRBV12-3/TRBV12-4|.|TRBJ2-4
CASSLASGGRAKNIQYF
TGTGCCAGCAGTTTGGCTAGCGGGGGGAGGGCCAAAAACATTCAGTACTTC
>.|TRBV19|.|TRBJ2-6
CASSIEPPGYGGANVLTF
TGTGCCAGTAGTATAGAACCGCCAGGGTACGGTGGGGCCAACGTCCTGACTTTC
>TRBD2|TRBV7-8|many|TRBJ2-5
CASSLITGLAGETQYF
TGTGCCAGCAGCCTCATCACGGGACTAGCGGGAGAGACCCAGTACTTC
>.|TRBV2|.|TRBJ2-5
CASRGTFLGETQYF
TGTGCCAGCAGGGGGACCTTCTTGGGGGAGACCCAGTACTTC
>.|TRBV7-2|few|TRBJ1-2
CASSLALYGYTF
TGTGCCAGCAGCTTAGCCCTCTATGGCTACACCTTC
>.|TRBV5-6|.|TRBJ1-4
CASSLFPNEKLFF
TGTGCCAGCAGCTTGTTCCCTAATGAAAAACTGTTTTTT
>.|TRBV27|many|TRBJ2-3
CASSLSGWGTDTQYF
TGTGCCAGCAGTTTATCAGGGTGGGGCACAGATACGCAGTATTTT
>.|TRBV12-3/TRBV12-4|few|TRBJ1-2
CASSRTGRSDYGYTF
TGTGCCAGCAGCCGGACGGGGCGGTCTGACTATGGCTACACCTTC
>.|TRBV20-1|.|TRBJ2-1
CSAKPLSGQGFYNEQFF
TGCAGTGCTAAACCCCTGAGTGGTCAGGGATTCTACAATGAGCAGTTCTTC
>.|TRBV11-2|few|TRBJ2-6
CASRQLRAGANVLTF
TGTGCCAGCCGCCAGTTGCGTGCTGGGGCCAACGTCCTGACTTTC
>.|TRBV7-8|.|TRBJ2-1
CASSGSGGRHEQFF
TGTGCCAGCAGCGGCAGTGGGGGTCGTCATGAGCAGTTCTTC
>TRBD2|TRBV20-1|.|TRBJ2-3
CSASALAGGPTDTQYF
TGCAGTGCTAGTGCACTAGCGGGAGGGCCCACAGATACGCAGTATTTT
>.|TRBV18|few|TRBJ2-5
CASSPPSRGQETQYF
TGTGCCAGCTCACCACCTAGCAGGGGCCAAGAGACCCAGTACTTC
>.|TRBV15|few|TRBJ2-5
CATSRDFHNQETQYF
TGTGCCACCAGCAGAGATTTCCACAACCAAGAGACCCAGTACTTC
>TRBD1|TRBV6-2/TRBV6-3|.|TRBJ2-1
CASSYKGAYEQFF
TGTGCCAGCAGTTATAAGGGGGCCTATGAGCAGTTCTTC
>.|TRBV10-3|.|TRBJ2-7
CAISDRQISYEQYF
TGTGCCATCAGTGACAGGCAGATCTCCTACGAGCAGTACTTC
>.|TRBV12-3/TRBV12-4|many|TRBJ2-1
CASRSRMKQFF
TGTGCCAGCCGAAGCCGCATGAAGCAGTTCTTC
>.|TRBV7-9|.|TRBJ2-2
CASSISINTGELFF
TGTGCCAGCAGCATTTCCATAAACACCGGGGAGCTGTTTTTT
>.|TRBV20-1|few|TRBJ2-5
CSARDFLEGFRSDQYF
TGCAGTGCTAGAGATTTTCTTGAGGGTTTCAGGAGTGACCAGTACTTC
>TRBD2|TRBV7-9|.|TRBJ2-1
CASSLGGRADYEQFF
TGTGCCAGCAGCTTAGGAGGGAGGGCCGATTATGAGCAGTTCTTC
>.|TRBV20-1|many|TRBJ2-1
CSPSPEARNEQFF
TGCAGTCCCAGCCCGGAGGCCAGGAATGAGCAGTTCTTC
>.|TRBV12-3/TRBV12-4|.|TRBJ1-2
CATWFHQYSYGYTF
TGTGCCACCTGGTTCCATCAGTACTCCTATGGCTACACCTTC
>.|TRBV11-2|.|TRBJ2-7
CASSQGHLYEQYF
TGTGCCAGCAGCCAGGGACACCTCTACGAGCAGTACTTC
>.|TRBV9|few|TRBJ2-1
CASSVGSGGREQFF
TGTGCCAGCAGCGTAGGGTCAGGCGGTAGAGAGCAGTTCTTC
>.|TRBV5-1|few|TRBJ1-6
CASSTREAYNSPLHF
TGCGCCAGCAGCACCCGAGAGGCATATAATTCACCCCTCCACTTT
>.|TRBV3-1|.|TRBJ1-2
CATATGAGYGYTF
TGTGCCACGGCCACGGGGGCCGGCTATGGCTACACCTTC
>.|TRBV10-3|.|TRBJ2-7
CAIRPNGQLAGEQYF
TGTGCCATCAGGCCAAACGGACAGCTTGCCGGGGAGCAGTACTTC
>.|TRBV20-1|many|TRBJ2-3
CSAVGNGDTQYF
TGCAGTGCCGTCGGAAATGGAGATACGCAGTATTTT
>.|TRBV6-1|few|TRBJ1-5
CASSALVGRSNQPQHF
TGTGCCAGCAGTGCTCTTGTGGGAAGGTCTAATCAGCCCCAGCATTTT
>TRBD2|TRBV5-1|.|TRBJ2-7
CASSPSGSGRIPYEQYF
TGCGCCAGCAGCCCTTCCGGGAGCGGGAGAATCCCCTACGAGCAGTACTTC
>.|TRBV7-2|few|TRBJ2-2
CASSLVGGADTGELFF
TGTGCCAGCAGCTTAGTGGGGGGGGCGGACACCGGGGAGCTGTTTTTT
>.|TRBV9|many|TRBJ2-5
CASSVEARLGETQYF
TGTGCCAGCAGCGTAGAGGCTCGCCTTGGCGAGACCCAGTACTTC